Listed here are 30 T cell receptor beta chains from one sample, sequenced in a study of OX40 agonist ivuxolimab in advanced cancers. Assay: immunoSEQ multiplex PCR; the TCRdb copy retains only in-frame clones and omits some. The sample consists of 63,000 or so clones, approximately 86% of them appearing once. The sequenced sample was CD4+ or CD8+ T cells sorted from blood, obtained in a trial of the OX40 agonist ivuxolimab. Source of these receptors: an adult with an advanced solid tumor such as melanoma, head and neck, liver or kidney cancer.

DNA of the CDR3: TGTGCCAGCAGCTTTAGGACGGCTGGAAACACCATATATTTT. Translation gives CASSFRTAGNTIYF. The V gene is TRBV11-2, the J gene TRBJ1-3, with D hard to call. In germline, CDR1 is SGHAT, CDR2 FQNNGV. Trimming shortened V by 3 bases and J by 2 bases, and 8 bases separated the two germline ends. The CDR3 has 14 amino acids.

This chain links TRBV10-2 with TRBJ1-2; maybe TRBD1 (5 bases). The CDR3 has 13 residues. V dropped 2 bases and J dropped 3 bases, with 7 bases sitting between them. Per germline, CDR1 WSHSY and CDR2 SAAADI. The chain's CDR3 is CASSEGRDYGYTF. Here the CDR3 DNA reads TGCGCCAGCAGTGAGGGCAGGGACTATGGCTACACCTTC.

The chain employs TRBV19 and TRBJ1-5, with 7 nucleotides matching TRBD1. Germline V gene data show CDR1 as LNHDA and CDR2 as SQIVND (reference sequence). V gave up 3 bases and J gave up 4 bases; unmatched junction bases: 6. The CDR3 contains 15 residues. Here the CDR3 DNA reads TGTGCCAGTAGTATTTTCGCCAGGGGGAATCAGCCCCAGCATTTT. Its protein is CASSIFARGNQPQHF.

The chain links TRBV4-3 to TRBJ2-7, with D tentatively TRBD2 (6 bases). Trimming removed 0 bases from V and 2 bases from J, with 11 bases in between. Germline values: CDR1 LGHNA, CDR2 YSLEER. The CDR3 covers 15 residues. CDR3 sequence: CASSQEGRGTYEQYF. In nucleotides, the CDR3 is TGCGCCAGCAGCCAAGAAGGACGGGGGACCTACGAGCAGTACTTC.

V gene TRBV5-4 combines with J gene TRBJ2-7; D perhaps matches TRBD1 (5 bases). This CDR3 contains 12 residues. Germline values: CDR1 SGHNT, CDR2 YYREEE (reference sequence). Trimming removed 4 bases from V and 5 bases from J, with 10 bases in between. The CDR3 bases are TGTGCCAGCAGCATCGACAGACACGAGCAGTACTTC. As protein: CASSIDRHEQYF.

The gene calls are TRBV7-6 and TRBJ2-3, with D perhaps matching TRBD2 (5 bases). The CDR3 totals 16 residues. V was shortened by 1 base and J by 2 bases, with 13 bases between the two germline ends. CDR1 and CDR2 from the germline V gene are SGHVS and FNYEAQ. The CDR3 DNA follows: TGTGCCAGCAGCTTAGGGGCTAGCAGATCCACAGATACGCAGTATTTT. Translating gives CASSLGASRSTDTQYF.

This chain joins TRBV7-2 and TRBJ2-1; 8 nucleotides line up with TRBD1. Germline CDR1 SGHTA, CDR2 FQGNSA. The CDR3 sequence is 14 residues long. V was pared by 1 base and J by 6 bases, with 2 bases of the junction left unmatched. For the CDR3, the DNA is TGTGCCAGCAGCTTAGGGACAGGGTCCAATGAGCAGTTCTTC. Protein: CASSLGTGSNEQFF.

The rearrangement links TRBV6-1 to TRBJ2-3; the match to TRBD2 covers 7 bases. V lost 7 bases to trimming and J lost 0 bases; unmatched junction nucleotides: 7. This CDR3 comprises 15 residues. The germline V gene encodes CDR1 MNHNS and CDR2 SASEGT. DNA for the CDR3: TGTGCCAGCATCACTCTGGGGGGGAGCACAGATACGCAGTATTTT. This gives the protein CASITLGGSTDTQYF.

The V call is TRBV7-9, the J call TRBJ2-2; D may correspond to TRBD1 or TRBD2 (6 bases each). Germline CDR1 is SEHNR and CDR2 is FQNEAQ (reference sequence). The CDR3 is made up of 14 amino acids. Trimming stripped 7 bases from V and 7 bases from J, with 16 bases between. The CDR3 DNA is TGTGCCAGCACCTCGCAGGGGAGGAACGGGGAGCTGTTTTTT. Amino acids: CASTSQGRNGELFF.

The rearrangement links TRBV9 to TRBJ2-7; TRBD1 might be the D (6 bases). Germline CDR1 SGDLS, CDR2 YYNGEE. This CDR3 region has 15 residues. Trimming took off 0 bases at V and 0 bases at J, with 10 bases between the two ends. The CDR3 DNA is TGTGCCAGCAGCGTAGGCGGACAGTTCTCCTACGAGCAGTACTTC. Translating it yields CASSVGGQFSYEQYF.

The chain's CDR3 is CASSSWTDTQYF. The CDR3 DNA follows: TGTGCCAGCAGCTCCTGGACAGATACGCAGTATTTT. This chain joins TRBV7-2 and TRBJ2-3; D remains ambiguous. The CDR3 runs to 12 residues. V lost 4 bases, J lost 3 bases, and 5 bases lay in between. The germline V gene has CDR1 SGHTA and CDR2 FQGNSA.

This rearrangement joins TRBV5-4 to TRBJ2-7; TRBD2 is a possible D gene (6 bases). The CDR3 has 16 residues. Trimming shortened V by 4 bases and J by 1 base, and 18 bases separated the two germline ends. Germline CDR1 SGHNT, CDR2 YYREEE (reference sequence). The CDR3 protein is CASSPLPGGKSYEQYF. CDR3 nucleotide sequence: TGTGCCAGCAGCCCGCTACCGGGCGGGAAGTCCTACGAGCAGTACTTC.

This clone is a singleton in its sample. V gene TRBV6-5 combines with J gene TRBJ2-5; D unresolved. V shed 6 bases and J shed 4 bases, with 15 bases lying between them. Looked up from germline, CDR1 is MNHEY and CDR2 is SVGAGI. The CDR3 is 14 residues long. The CDR3 DNA is TGTGCCAGCAGCGGTGCAAGGTTACGAGAGACCCAGTACTTC. It codes for CASSGARLRETQYF.

This rearrangement joins TRBV7-2 to TRBJ2-1, with 7 positions matching TRBD2. CDR3 size: 13 residues. CDR1 is SGHTA, CDR2 FQGNSA, per germline. V lost 1 base to trimming and J lost 9 bases; unmatched junction nucleotides: 3. The CDR3 region has the DNA TGTGCCAGCAGCTTAGTCGGGGGGACTGAGCAGTTCTTC. It translates to CASSLVGGTEQFF.

V and J are TRBV19 and TRBJ2-1; D may correspond to TRBD1 or TRBD2 (6 bases each). This CDR3 has 15 amino acids. Germline loops: CDR1 LNHDA, CDR2 SQIVND (reference sequence). Trimming shortened V by 6 bases and J by 7 bases, and 19 bases separated the two germline ends. The CDR3 sequence: CASSPGGIRRNEQFF. DNA for the CDR3: TGTGCCAGTAGCCCCGGGGGCATCCGGCGGAATGAGCAGTTCTTC.

J is TRBJ2-3 and V is TRBV7-3, with 8 bases aligning to TRBD2. Germline lookup yields CDR1 SGHTA and CDR2 FQGTGA. V gave up 3 bases and J gave up 4 bases; unmatched junction bases: 9. CDR3 length: 16 residues. CDR3 nucleotide sequence: TGTGCCAGCAGCTTGAGCAGCGGGAGCGGGTCAGATACGCAGTATTTT. This encodes CASSLSSGSGSDTQYF.

The chain links TRBV6-5 to TRBJ2-5, with 7 bases identical to TRBD2. The tail of the sequence fits TRBJ2-7 better, so the J call may be wrong. This CDR3 is 13 amino acids long. Germline V CDR1 and CDR2: MNHEY, SVGAGI. The CDR3 DNA is TGTGCCAGCAGACTAGCGCAGGCCTACGAGCAGTACTTC. Protein: CASRLAQAYEQYF.

V is TRBV11-2 and J is TRBJ1-4, with D tentatively TRBD1 (5 bases). The CDR3 is made up of 15 amino acids. Germline CDR1 reads SGHAT; CDR2 reads FQNNGV. V was cut by 7 bases and J by 0 bases, with 12 bases left in between. The CDR3 loop is CASTKWGATNEKLFF. The DNA for the CDR3 is TGTGCCAGCACAAAATGGGGCGCAACTAATGAAAAACTGTTTTTT.

This chain joins TRBV6-1 and TRBJ2-7; D gene unclear. CDR3 length equals 11 residues. The germline V gene has CDR1 MNHNS and CDR2 SASEGT. Trimming pared 9 bases from V and 7 bases from J, leaving 13 bases between. The CDR3 here is CARHRVYEQYF. The CDR3 coding sequence is TGTGCCAGACATAGGGTGTATGAGCAGTACTTC.

The gene calls are TRBV5-4 and TRBJ2-3, with 9 bases fitting TRBD2. The CDR3 is 16 amino acids. CDR1 SGHNT and CDR2 YYREEE come from the germline V gene (reference sequence). J gave up 2 bases and V 3 bases, and 7 bases lay outside the gene matches. CDR3 in amino acids: CASSSGAGGFTDTQYF. The CDR3 region has the DNA TGTGCCAGCAGCTCGGGTGCGGGGGGGTTCACAGATACGCAGTATTTT.

The chain joins TRBV7-2 to TRBJ2-7, with 8 bases identical to TRBD2. The CDR3 consists of 16 residues. Germline V CDR1 and CDR2: SGHTA, FQGNSA. V lost 5 bases and J lost 0; bases outside the gene matches: 9. The CDR3: CASSTRAGGSSYEQYF. The DNA for the CDR3 is TGTGCCAGCAGCACAAGGGCGGGGGGCTCCTCCTACGAGCAGTACTTC.

The chain combines TRBV29-1 with TRBJ2-7; D is undetermined. Per the germline V gene, CDR1 is SQVTM and CDR2 is ANQGSEA. V was pared by 6 bases and J by 1 base, with 7 bases between. The CDR3 consists of 11 residues. This chain's CDR3 is CSVSGSYEQYF. The DNA of the CDR3 is TGCAGCGTCTCCGGGTCCTACGAGCAGTACTTC.

The chain links TRBV5-1 to TRBJ1-4, with D uncertain. CDR1 and CDR2 from the germline V gene are SGHRS and YFSETQ. CDR3 length: 13 amino acids. V was shortened by 3 bases and J by 9 bases, with 12 bases between the two germline ends. The CDR3 spells CASSSGIGKKLFF. The CDR3 DNA reads as TGCGCCAGCAGCTCGGGAATTGGGAAAAAACTGTTTTTT.

The V call is TRBV15, the J call TRBJ1-4; no clear D gene. The CDR3 is made up of 14 amino acids. V was trimmed by 6 bases and J by 6 bases, leaving 14 bases between them. Germline-derived CDR1 and CDR2 are LNHNV and YYDKDF (reference sequence). The CDR3 loop is CATRGWGAHEKLFF. Written as DNA, the CDR3 is TGTGCCACCAGGGGTTGGGGAGCCCATGAAAAACTGTTTTTT. Full variable domain (rest looked up from reference TRBV15 and TRBJ1-4): DAMVIQNPRYQVTQFGKPVTLSCSQTLNHNVMYWYQQKSSQAPKLLFHYYDKDFNNEADTPDNFQSRRPNTSFCFLDIRSPGLGDTAMYLCATRGWGAHEKLFFGSGTQLSVL.

V gene TRBV28 combines with J gene TRBJ2-7, with 8 bases matching TRBD1. Germline CDR1 is MDHEN and CDR2 is SYDVKM. The CDR3 is 16 residues long. The J segment lost 9 bases and the V segment lost 5 bases, leaving 18 bases of the junction unmatched. CDR3 loop: CASSPRTGRGALGQYF. For the CDR3, the DNA is TGTGCCAGCAGTCCCCGGACAGGGAGAGGGGCCTTGGGGCAGTACTTC.

This rearrangement joins TRBV7-2 to TRBJ2-3; D might be TRBD1 or TRBD2, each matching 6 bases. CDR1 SGHTA and CDR2 FQGNSA come from the germline V gene. The CDR3 has 15 residues. Trimming left V 5 bases short and J 2 bases short, with 14 bases between. The CDR3 spells CASSLEGGDTDTQYF. The DNA of the CDR3 is TGTGCCAGCAGCCTCGAGGGGGGCGACACAGATACGCAGTATTTT.

This chain uses TRBV18 with TRBJ2-3, with D possibly TRBD1 on 7 matching bases. This CDR3 is 15 amino acids long. The germline V gene encodes CDR1 KGHSH and CDR2 LQKENI. V was clipped by 1 base and J by 3 bases, with 11 bases between them. The CDR3 nucleotides are TGTGCCAGCTCACCACTGGGGGGACAGACAGATACGCAGTATTTT. Its protein is CASSPLGGQTDTQYF.

V gene TRBV28 combines with J gene TRBJ1-3, with D possibly TRBD1 on 5 matching bases. The CDR3 has 17 residues. From germline, CDR1 is MDHEN and CDR2 SYDVKM. The V gene lost 7 bases and the J gene lost 0 bases, with 19 bases spanning the gap. CDR3 residues: CASNSPGTFNSGNTIYF. As DNA, the CDR3 is TGTGCCAGCAACTCTCCGGGGACCTTTAACTCTGGAAACACCATATATTTT.

The rearrangement links TRBV27 to TRBJ1-5, with 7 bases matching TRBD1. Germline V gene lookup returns CDR1 MNHEY and CDR2 SMNVEV (reference sequence). This CDR3 comprises 14 residues. V dropped 2 bases and J dropped 6; count of bases not matched to a gene: 4. DNA for the CDR3: TGTGCCAGCAGTTTAAAGGGGGCGCGTCAGCCCCAGCATTTT. Amino acids: CASSLKGARQPQHF.

This clone came up a few times. The rearrangement uses TRBV5-5 and TRBJ1-4; a weak D match, TRBD1 (6 bases). Germline assignment: CDR1 SGHKS and CDR2 YYEKEE (reference sequence). The germline V and J ends were trimmed by 4 bases and 8 bases, with 12 bases remaining between them. The CDR3 has 13 residues. In DNA form, the CDR3 reads TGTGCCAGCAGCCAGCTGGACAGAGAAAAACTGTTTTTT. Its protein product is CASSQLDREKLFF.